This entry describes one T cell receptor (beta chain). Antigen unknown. Germline V lookup: CDR1 MGHRA, CDR2 YSYEKL. This CDR3 comprises 13 residues. V was trimmed by 4 bases and J by 8 bases, leaving 11 bases between them. TCRdb keeps only in-frame clones here, not all; method: immunoSEQ multiplex PCR. The table lists around 100,000 clones, around 94% of them singletons. The record originates from a study of T cell responses to AZD1222 COVID-19 vaccine. Findings and limits, study-wide: Spike-specific TCR breadth rose after two AZD1222 doses, and depth rose as well. The number of AZD1222 recipients seropositive at baseline was only 5 to 7. Repertoire sampling happened only post peak T cell response. Donors were largely white British and mainly female; clonal diversity was possibly underestimated.

The material sequenced was peripheral blood, taken on day 0 of AZD1222 vaccination. The TCR comes from an adult in good health. V is TRBV4-1 and J is TRBJ1-4, with D tentatively TRBD1 (5 bases). The CDR3 DNA sequence: TGCGCCAGCAGCCCCGGGGGAAGAGAAAAACTGTTTTTT. Protein: CASSPGGREKLFF.